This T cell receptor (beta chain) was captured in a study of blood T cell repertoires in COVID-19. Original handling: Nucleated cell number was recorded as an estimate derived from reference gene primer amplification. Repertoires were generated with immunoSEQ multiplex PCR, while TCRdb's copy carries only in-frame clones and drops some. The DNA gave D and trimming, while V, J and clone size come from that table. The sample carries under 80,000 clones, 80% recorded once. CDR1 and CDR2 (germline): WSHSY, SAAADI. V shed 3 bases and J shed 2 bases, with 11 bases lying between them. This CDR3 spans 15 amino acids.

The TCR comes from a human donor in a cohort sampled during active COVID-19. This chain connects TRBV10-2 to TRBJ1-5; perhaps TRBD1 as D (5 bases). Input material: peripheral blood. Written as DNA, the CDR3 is TGCGCCAGCAGTGAAGTGGGGGGGGGCAATCAGCCCCAGCATTTT. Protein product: CASSEVGGGNQPQHF.